The present TCR beta chain was sequenced within a study of early T cells in non-severe SARS-CoV-2 infection. Study-level background: Chains stayed unpaired after sequencing of bulk RNA from unsorted whole blood. General study points: Missing private and CD4 specificities, VDJdb matching favored anti-spike CD8 responses.

Attached unique molecular identifiers marked individual cDNA molecules. TCRdb reprocessed the 5' RACE reads with MiXCR, giving one entry per CDR3 protein. In the table there are around 44,000 distinct CDR3 sequences, about 9.8% of which are singletons. V was pared by 2 bases and J by 4 bases, with 7 bases of the junction left unmatched. From germline, CDR1 is SEHNR and CDR2 FQNEAQ (reference sequence). This CDR3 comprises 15 residues. This clonotype has just a few counts. Its antigen is not known. The V gene is TRBV7-9, the J gene TRBJ1-1; TRBD1 agrees at 7 bases. The sequencing sample was made of whole blood. This clonotype originated in an adult who was a healthcare worker with PCR-confirmed SARS-CoV-2 infection or an uninfected control (not recorded which). CDR3 protein: CASSLRQGIGTEAFF. DNA for the CDR3: TGTGCCAGCAGCTTAAGACAGGGCATCGGCACTGAAGCTTTCTTT.